Included here is one TCR beta chain sequence, with context. The target of this receptor is not known. Per-base qualities were not stored, and no clone one base away is much larger. This record comes from a study of OX40 agonist ivuxolimab in advanced cancers. Background on the whole study: The costimulatory receptor OX40 (CD134) was targeted by ivuxolimab, a fully human IgG2 agonistic monoclonal antibody. Intravenous ivuxolimab was administered to patients every 2 weeks at six dose levels: 0.01, 0.1, 0.3, 1.5, 3 and 10 mg/kg. Of the roughly 50 dose-escalation patients, hepatocellular carcinoma was present in roughly 19, melanoma in approximately 15, renal cell carcinoma in 9 and head and neck cancer in 9. A male proportion of approximately 83% and a mean age of approximately 62 years, ranging from 23 to 79, were recorded for the dose-escalation cohort. Prior anti-PD-1, anti-PD-L1 or anti-CTLA-4 therapy was permitted, and approximately 41% of dose-escalation patients had received checkpoint inhibitors. Three dose-escalation patients achieved partial responses, one with hepatocellular carcinoma and two with cutaneous melanoma. The purpose of peripheral TCRbeta sequencing was to test whether ivuxolimab changed TCR sequence diversity and led to clonal T-cell expansion. The monotherapy dose-escalation portion (N of about 49 patients) of the phase I ivuxolimab trial is reported in the paper. Findings and caveats that apply to the study as a whole: The antigen specificity of the peripheral T cells that underwent clonal expansion was not determined. Low levels of normalized T-cell clonal expansion were also seen in some nonresponding patients. Clonal expansion of both CD4+ and CD8+ blood T cells was observed from baseline to week 6 at doses 0.1 to 3.0 mg/kg. In partial responders in the 0.1-3.0 mg/kg groups, normalized peripheral clonal expansion was found to be among the lowest, especially among CD8+ T cells. After ivuxolimab, CD8+ T cells had more expanded clones than CD4+ T cells on average.

Genomic DNA was extracted from sorted cells for sequencing of the TCRbeta CDR3 region. TCRbeta CDR3 regions were sequenced using the immunoSEQ Assay. TCRdb mirrors the immuneACCESS table, restricted to in-frame sequences. Some clones are absent from its copies; in checked studies, under half trace to an unresolved V gene, and the reason for the others is unknown. For this sample the table gives tens of thousands of clones, of which around 80% were detected only once. The ten largest clones represent roughly 0.44% of the sample. Patients with a history of autoimmune disease or receiving systemic immunosuppression were excluded from the trial. Peripheral blood for TCR sequencing was collected from all dose cohorts at baseline, on cycle 4 day 1, and on cycle 7 day 1. The samples were drawn from a first-in-human, open-label, multicenter phase I dose-escalation trial of ivuxolimab. Adults with locally advanced or metastatic melanoma, renal cell, hepatocellular, or head and neck squamous cell carcinoma were enrolled in the trial. CD4+ and CD8+ T cells were sorted separately from peripheral blood before TCR sequencing.

The germline V and J ends show losses of 0 bases and 2 bases respectively, and no gene match explains 6 bases of the junction. Counted from cysteine to phenylalanine, this CDR3 has 16 amino acids. Of the read, only the CDR3 DNA is kept; its 48 bases are in frame from base 1. CDR1 and CDR2, looked up from the germline V gene, are SGHRS and YFSETQ. Sequencing was performed on CD4+ or CD8+ T cells sorted from blood, taken in a trial of the OX40 agonist ivuxolimab. This sequence uses TRBV5-1 and TRBJ2-3, with 7 junctional bases fitting TRBD2. The source of this sequence is an adult with an advanced solid tumor such as melanoma, head and neck, liver or kidney cancer. In nucleotides, the sequence is TGCGCCAGCAGCTTGGAGACTAGCAGACTCACAGATACGCAGTATTTT. It codes for CASSLETSRLTDTQYF. The variable domain in full, with residues beyond the CDR3 obtained from the reference TRBV5-1 and TRBJ2-3 genes, is KAGVTQTPRYLIKTRGQQVTLSCSPISGHRSVSWYQQTPGQGLQFLFEYFSETQRNKGNFPGRFSGRQFSNSRSEMNVSTLELGDSALYLCASSLETSRLTDTQYFGPGTRLTVL.